This section outlines one T cell receptor beta chain sequence together with its context. Antigen specificity is unknown. The sample originates from a study of beta chain features in type 1 diabetes. This CDR3 has 14 residues. Trimming shortened V by 0 bases and J by 8 bases, and 13 bases separated the two germline ends. Germline lookup yields CDR1 LGHNA and CDR2 YSLEER. Expressed TCRB transcripts were sequenced after all isolated RNA was converted to cDNA. Here immunoSEQ multiplex PCR was the method, and the copy in TCRdb shows in-frame clones only, minus some. Of hundreds of thousands of clones listed, about a sixth are singletons. Study-wide findings and caveats: Compared to healthy donors, patients appeared to have naive, central memory and Treg TCRB repertoires that were more alike.

Sequences were obtained from naive CD4+ T cells from blood. The J gene is TRBJ1-2, the V gene TRBV4-3; TRBD1 is a possible D gene (6 bases). The sequence derives from a woman aged 18-35 years in good health. CDR3 bases: TGCGCCAGCAGCCAAGATACGGGGGGCTTCGGCTACACCTTC. Translating gives CASSQDTGGFGYTF.